The present TCR beta chain was sequenced within a study of cytomegalovirus exposure and HLA in healthy donors. Study results and limitations: When analyzed later, a missense DCLRE1C variant was found to be linked to TCR beta V- and J-gene trimming.

The CDR3 is 15 amino acids. Germline-derived CDR1 and CDR2 are SEHNR and FQNEAQ (reference sequence). A word on this clone: Its antigen is unidentified. One junction end disagrees with the germline gene, perhaps due to a read error.

Everyone who donated was a healthy bone marrow donor. The PCR was carried out with 60 Vbeta primers and 13 Jbeta primers. Study processing details: Around 10 million shared chains were among about 80 million unique TCR beta chains counted in a later analysis. Using immunoSEQ multiplex PCR, the repertoire was profiled, and TCRdb retains in-frame clones only, with some absent. V and J calls and clone size come straight from that table; D and trimming were deduced from the DNA. This table holds about 180,000 clones, 70% to 80% found once. This sequence joins TRBV7-9 and TRBJ1-2; possibly TRBD1 for D (5 bases). This TCR was sampled from a male donor in good health and CMV-seronegative. The sample taken for sequencing was PBMCs. The CDR3 is CSSSLGRASDYGYTF. CDR3 in DNA: TGTTCCAGCAGCTTAGGCAGGGCTTCTGACTATGGCTACACCTTC.